A selection of T cell receptor beta chains follows, all from one sample in a study of naive and memory T cell subsets. MiXCR, applied by TCRdb to the UMI-ligation and nested PCR reads, yields one record per CDR3 protein. The table has about 85,000 distinct CDR3 sequences, about an eighth seen once. Sequenced input: central memory CD4+ T cells from blood. The source is a human donor in good health. Each CDR3 is given with its conserved first and last residue.

V	J	CDR3
TRBV7-9	TRBJ2-3	CASSFFRTPGASGTDTQYF
TRBV27	TRBJ2-1	CASSFEGAGYNEQFF
TRBV10-3	TRBJ2-7	CAITGDGEQYF
TRBV24-1	TRBJ2-6	CATRAGTSGANVLTF
TRBV7-2	TRBJ2-6	CASSPLGGRGLDGANVLTF
TRBV27	TRBJ1-5	CASSSGWRNQPQHF
TRBV20-1	TRBJ1-5	CSARDVGVGQPQHF
TRBV5-1	TRBJ2-1	CASRPGLAGTYNEQFF
TRBV20-1	TRBJ1-1	CSARGGQATEAFF
TRBV2	TRBJ2-2	CASSGVAGELFF
TRBV20-1	TRBJ2-1	CSAQRVHNEQFF
TRBV19	TRBJ1-2	CASNPISTGGHGYTF
TRBV20-1	TRBJ2-3	CSAGVAGVPDTQYF
TRBV6-1	TRBJ2-5	CASSESWGAGQETQYF
TRBV29-1	TRBJ1-1	CSARNTEAFF
TRBV20-1	TRBJ2-1	CSASREINEQFF
TRBV5-5	TRBJ2-2	CASSGGIRRYTGELFF
TRBV6-1	TRBJ2-7	CASSTGSYEQYF
TRBV27	TRBJ2-1	CASSLDGLAEGPRNEQFF
TRBV28	TRBJ1-5	CASSFSGSSNQPQHF
TRBV12-3/TRBV12-4	TRBJ2-6	CASSRGIAGPLGANVLTF
TRBV12-3/TRBV12-4	TRBJ1-1	CASSFTSGGGTEAFF
TRBV3-1	TRBJ2-2	CASSLILSGGLDGELFF
TRBV7-9	TRBJ2-5	CASRSGQPYQETQYF
TRBV20-1	TRBJ2-7	CSARDFTSGSSYEQYF
TRBV2	TRBJ2-3	CASSEAGGDDTQYF
TRBV6-5	TRBJ2-5	CASSYDGGRKTQYF
TRBV20-1	TRBJ1-5	CSARLTGGNQPQHF
TRBV28	TRBJ1-1	CASSFRGFLNTEAFF
TRBV18	TRBJ2-7	CASSESLTYEQYF
TRBV20-1	TRBJ2-5	CSARQDRGRETQYF
TRBV12-3/TRBV12-4	TRBJ2-1	CAGATSGIYNEQFF
TRBV25-1	TRBJ2-7	CASRDTDSYEQYF
TRBV18	TRBJ1-2	CASSPTRDYGYTF
TRBV6-5	TRBJ1-1	CASSYGHLGTEAFF
TRBV5-4	TRBJ2-7	CASSTGQGAFSEQYF
TRBV29-1	TRBJ2-5	CSVDRDRGQETQYF
TRBV10-2	TRBJ2-7	CASSESGGRSLYEQYF
TRBV14	TRBJ2-3	CASSQNPLITDTQYF
TRBV27	TRBJ2-3	CASRRGQGLAGEGDTQYF
TRBV6-5	TRBJ2-1	CASSYDGPARGEQFF
TRBV20-1	TRBJ1-1	CSARKGAGTGTTEAFF
TRBV6-6	TRBJ2-7	CASSEPMTSGVHEQYF
TRBV5-8	TRBJ1-3	CASSLAFGRISGNTIYF
TRBV10-3	TRBJ2-5	CAISESRLTGGTQYF
TRBV6-6	TRBJ2-7	CASSPRTHYEQYF